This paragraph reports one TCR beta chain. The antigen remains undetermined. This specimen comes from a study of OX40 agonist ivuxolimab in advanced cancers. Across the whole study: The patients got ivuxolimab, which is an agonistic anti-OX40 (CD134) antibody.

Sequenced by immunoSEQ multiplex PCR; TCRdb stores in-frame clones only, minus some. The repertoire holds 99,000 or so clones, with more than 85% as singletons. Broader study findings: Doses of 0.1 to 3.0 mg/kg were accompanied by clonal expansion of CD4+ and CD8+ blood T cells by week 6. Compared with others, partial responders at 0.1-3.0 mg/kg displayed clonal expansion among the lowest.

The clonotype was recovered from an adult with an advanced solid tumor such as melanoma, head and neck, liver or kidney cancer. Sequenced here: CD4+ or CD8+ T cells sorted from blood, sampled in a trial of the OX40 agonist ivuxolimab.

The CDR3 bases are TGTGCCAGCAGCTTAGAGGACAGGCGGGACGAGCAGTACTTC. Translation: CASSLEDRRDEQYF. This chain joins TRBV5-5 and TRBJ2-7; 7 bases line up with TRBD1. This CDR3 comprises 14 residues. Trimming cost V 2 bases and J 5 bases; bases outside gene matches: 7. Looked up from germline, CDR1 is SGHKS and CDR2 is YYEKEE (reference sequence). Looking up the rest from reference TRBV5-5 and TRBJ2-7 gives the full variable domain: DAGVTQSPTHLIKTRGQQVTLRCSPISGHKSVSWYQQVLGQGPQFIFQYYEKEERGRGNFPDRFSARQFPNYSSELNVNALLLGDSALYLCASSLEDRRDEQYFGPGTRLTVT.